A single sample is the source of the 28 T cell receptor beta chains below, sequenced in a study of T cell responses to AZD1222 COVID-19 vaccine. The table came from immunoSEQ multiplex PCR; TCRdb's copy has only in-frame clones and leaves some out. The sample consists of 120,000 or so clones, about 94% of them appearing once. Sequencing was performed on peripheral blood, taken 28 days after the second AZD1222 dose. These receptors all come from an adult who received the AZD1222 COVID-19 vaccine.

DNA of the CDR3: TGCGCCAGCAGCTTATCCCTCCCCTCCTACGAGCAGTACTTC. Translated: CASSLSLPSYEQYF. The genes are TRBV5-1 and TRBJ2-7, with no clear D. CDR1 is SGHRS, CDR2 YFSETQ, per germline. Trimming stripped 2 bases from V and 0 bases from J, with 9 bases between. CDR3 length: 14 residues.

The chain combines TRBV27 with TRBJ2-7; perhaps TRBD2 as D (6 bases). V lost 2 bases, J lost 1 base, and 9 bases lay in between. The germline gives CDR1 MNHEY, CDR2 SMNVEV (reference sequence). This CDR3 spans 14 amino acids. The CDR3 nucleotides are TGTGCCAGCAGTTTAGGAGGGATATCCTACGAGCAGTACTTC. This sequence encodes CASSLGGISYEQYF.

The rearrangement links TRBV7-8 to TRBJ2-5, with D tentatively TRBD1 (6 bases). Per germline, CDR1 SGHVS and CDR2 FQNEAQ. The V and J ends lost 1 base and 7 bases respectively, with 19 bases between them. The CDR3 contains 16 residues. DNA for the CDR3: TGTGCCAGCAGCTTAGATGCCAGGGGATATCGAGGGACCCAGTACTTC. Translation gives CASSLDARGYRGTQYF.

The CDR3 here is CASSLARGLLAGEQYF. The CDR3 DNA is TGTGCCAGCAGCTTGGCCCGTGGACTCCTAGCGGGCGAGCAGTACTTC. The chain links TRBV5-8 to TRBJ2-7, with 8 nucleotides matching TRBD2. Germline V gene data show CDR1 as SGHTS and CDR2 as YDEGEE. This CDR3 is built from 16 residues. V trimming: 0 bases; J trimming: 6 bases; junction bases outside the gene matches: 11.

This clone was recorded only once. The chain links TRBV18 to TRBJ1-1; D possibly corresponds to TRBD1 (6 bases). This CDR3 is 12 amino acids long. The germline gives CDR1 KGHSH, CDR2 LQKENI. The V end was cut by 6 bases, the J end by 7 bases, with 12 bases between. The CDR3 DNA sequence: TGTGCCAGCTCGGAAGGACAGATTGAAGCTTTCTTT. It codes for CASSEGQIEAFF.

The chain carries TRBV11-1 and TRBJ1-1, with D possibly being TRBD1 (6 bases). With 5 bases removed from V and 3 bases from J, the gap between germline ends came to 10 bases. CDR3 size: 13 residues. Germline loops: CDR1 SGHAT, CDR2 FQDESV (reference sequence). The CDR3 region is CASSTRGHTEAFF. The CDR3 DNA is TGTGCCAGCAGCACACGGGGGCACACTGAAGCTTTCTTT.

This clone was seen just once. V usage is TRBV6-1 and J usage is TRBJ1-1; D perhaps matches TRBD1 (5 bases). V was clipped by 0 bases and J by 10 bases, with 12 bases between them. The CDR3 covers 13 residues. From germline, CDR1 is MNHNS and CDR2 SASEGT. The CDR3 region is CASSEAGGTGAFF. CDR3 DNA sequence: TGTGCCAGCAGTGAAGCGGGGGGTACGGGAGCTTTCTTT.

V gene TRBV9 combines with J gene TRBJ1-3; TRBD1 matches at 7 bases. V gave up 4 bases and J gave up 0 bases; unmatched junction bases: 16. Germline V gene sequence: CDR1 SGDLS, CDR2 YYNGEE. The CDR3 covers 19 residues. In DNA form, the CDR3 reads TGTGCCAGCAGCTCCCGGACCCGACAGGGAAGGGGCTCTGGAAACACCATATATTTT. Translation: CASSSRTRQGRGSGNTIYF.

The V gene is TRBV7-9, the J gene TRBJ1-1, with a possible D match to TRBD1 (6 bases). The CDR3 covers 14 residues. The V and J ends lost 6 bases and 4 bases respectively, with 15 bases between them. The germline gives CDR1 SEHNR, CDR2 FQNEAQ (reference sequence). CDR3 in amino acids: CASSPTGRGTEAFF. As DNA, the CDR3 is TGTGCCAGCAGTCCAACAGGGCGGGGCACTGAAGCTTTCTTT.

The V gene is TRBV6-5, the J gene TRBJ1-2, with D possibly matching TRBD1 (6 bases). Trimming shortened V by 6 bases and J by 8 bases, and 22 bases separated the two germline ends. This CDR3 comprises 15 residues. Germline V gives CDR1 MNHEY, CDR2 SVGAGI. In nucleotides, the CDR3 is TGTGCCAGCAGCCTGACGGTACAGGGCCGTGAGGGCTACACCTTC. As protein: CASSLTVQGREGYTF.

The chain links TRBV4-1 to TRBJ1-2, with 12 positions matching TRBD1. CDR3 length: 16 residues. The germline CDR1 and CDR2 sequences are MGHRA and YSYEKL. V lost 4 bases and J lost 3; bases outside the gene matches: 6. CDR3 region: CASSRGTGGADYGYTF. CDR3 DNA: TGCGCCAGCAGCCGAGGGACAGGGGGCGCCGACTATGGCTACACCTTC.

The gene calls are TRBV6-1 and TRBJ1-1, with D unresolved. The length of the CDR3 is 11 residues. V lost 3 bases to trimming and J lost 6 bases, with 5 bases between them. Germline-derived CDR1 and CDR2 are MNHNS and SASEGT. The CDR3 DNA follows: TGTGCCAGCAGTGAGGTTCCTGAAGCTTTCTTT. It translates to CASSEVPEAFF.

CDR3 protein: CASSRDRTQNTEAFF. The CDR3 DNA reads as TGTGCCAGCAGCCGCGATCGGACGCAAAACACTGAAGCTTTCTTT. This sequence joins TRBV3-1 (or the pseudogene TRBV3-2) and TRBJ1-1; no reliable D call. CDR1 and CDR2 from the germline V gene are LGHDT and YNNKEL (reference sequence). Trimming shortened V by 4 bases and J by 2 bases, and 14 bases separated the two germline ends. The CDR3 is 15 residues long.

This clone was detected once. The chain carries TRBV4-1 and TRBJ1-1, with D hard to call. Trimming removed 4 bases from V and 6 bases from J, with 21 bases in between. From germline, CDR1 is MGHRA and CDR2 YSYEKL. This CDR3 comprises 16 residues. Written as DNA, the CDR3 is TGCGCCAGCAGCCCTCAATGGGTAAGATACCAGCCTGAAGCTTTCTTT. Protein product: CASSPQWVRYQPEAFF.

This clone appeared once. This chain joins TRBV11-3 and TRBJ2-6, with a weak D call TRBD2 (6 bases). CDR3 length equals 16 residues. Trimming took off 6 bases at V and 0 bases at J, with 12 bases between the two ends. CDR1 is SGHNT and CDR2 is YENEEA in the germline V gene. CDR3 DNA: TGTGCCAGCAGTTCGGGACTTCACTCTGGGGCCAACGTCCTGACTTTC. Translated, it gives CASSSGLHSGANVLTF.

The V gene is TRBV6-1, the J gene TRBJ1-2; D is unclear. Trimming cost V 3 bases and J 8 bases, with 16 bases left between them. The CDR3 is 14 residues long. CDR1 and CDR2 (germline): MNHNS, SASEGT. CDR3 residues: CASSDVRPGFGYTF. CDR3 nucleotides: TGTGCCAGCAGTGATGTCCGACCGGGTTTCGGCTACACCTTC.

The chain carries TRBV11-2 and TRBJ1-6; 7 bases align to TRBD1. V trimming: 5 bases; J trimming: 7 bases; junction bases outside the gene matches: 5. Germline V CDR1 and CDR2: SGHAT, FQNNGV. The CDR3 has 14 amino acids. CDR3: CASSRMGQNSPLHF. The CDR3 nucleotides are TGTGCCAGCAGCCGTATGGGACAGAATTCACCCCTCCACTTT.

This clone was recorded once. The V gene is TRBV3-1 (or the pseudogene TRBV3-2), the J gene TRBJ1-5; no clear D. The germline CDR1 and CDR2 sequences are LGHDT and YNNKEL (reference sequence). Trimming stripped 0 bases from V and 3 bases from J, with 3 bases between. The CDR3 is made up of 13 amino acids. DNA of the CDR3: TGTGCCAGCAGCCAAGATTTCAATCAGCCCCAGCATTTT. Translation: CASSQDFNQPQHF.

This chain uses TRBV11-2 with TRBJ1-2; D not resolved. The CDR3 is 17 residues long. Germline CDR1 and CDR2: SGHAT and FQNNGV. V was cut by 0 bases and J by 3 bases, with 17 bases left in between. The CDR3 sequence: CASSLDVDATSDYGYTF. CDR3 nucleotide sequence: TGTGCCAGCAGCTTAGATGTTGATGCTACCTCTGACTATGGCTACACCTTC.

CDR3 loop: CASSSRRDRSFKKLFF. The CDR3 nucleotides read TGTGCCAGCAGTTCCCGTCGGGACAGGTCCTTCAAAAAACTGTTTTTT. V usage is TRBV27 and J usage is TRBJ1-4; 8 bases line up with TRBD1. The CDR3 loop spans 16 amino acids. Trimming cost V 4 bases and J 9 bases; bases outside gene matches: 13. The germline CDR1 and CDR2 sequences are MNHEY and SMNVEV (reference sequence).

V usage is TRBV9 and J usage is TRBJ1-6, with D possibly matching TRBD1 (5 bases). V lost 2 bases, J lost 6 bases, and 18 bases lay in between. Looked up from germline, CDR1 is SGDLS and CDR2 is YYNGEE. The CDR3 runs 17 residues. CDR3 residues: CASSVTTRGDSNSPLHF. Here the CDR3 DNA reads TGTGCCAGCAGCGTCACTACGCGGGGCGACAGTAATTCACCCCTCCACTTT.

The chain joins TRBV20-1 to TRBJ2-1; 7 nucleotides align to TRBD2. V lost 5 bases, J lost 12 bases, and 13 bases stayed unmatched. The CDR3 spans 13 residues. Germline CDR1 and CDR2: DFQATT and SNEGSKA (reference sequence). The DNA for the CDR3 is TGCAGTGCTCGTGCGGGAGACCCTCGGTGGCAGTTCTTC. This encodes CSARAGDPRWQFF.

The CDR3 sequence: CASSAGGGPVGAQYF. CDR3 bases: TGTGCCAGCAGCGCGGGCGGGGGCCCCGTCGGGGCGCAGTATTTT. The J gene is TRBJ2-3, the V gene TRBV9, with TRBD2 as a possible D gene (7 bases). Looked up from germline, CDR1 is SGDLS and CDR2 is YYNGEE. Trimming took off 3 bases at V and 10 bases at J, with 21 bases between the two ends. This CDR3 spans 15 amino acids.

The chain couples TRBV5-1 to TRBJ1-3; TRBD1 agrees at 8 bases. V shed 3 bases and J 4 bases; nucleotides not matched to a gene: 6. CDR3 size: 15 residues. Per the germline V gene, CDR1 is SGHRS and CDR2 is YFSETQ. CDR3 sequence reads: CASSSADRGGNTIYF. The CDR3 bases are TGCGCCAGCAGCTCCGCTGACAGGGGAGGAAACACCATATATTTT.

This clone came up once. This chain joins TRBV6-1 and TRBJ2-7; 7 nucleotides match TRBD1. Looked up from germline, CDR1 is MNHNS and CDR2 is SASEGT. CDR3 length: 15 amino acids. V was pared by 3 bases and J by 2 bases, with 7 bases of the junction left unmatched. The CDR3 region is CASSELGTAPYEQYF. DNA of the CDR3: TGTGCCAGCAGTGAGCTGGGGACAGCGCCCTACGAGCAGTACTTC.

The chain carries TRBV6-6 and TRBJ2-5, with D possibly TRBD1 on 6 matching bases. Per the germline V gene, CDR1 is MNHNY and CDR2 is SVGAGI (reference sequence). Trimming stripped 5 bases from V and 5 bases from J, with 9 bases between. The CDR3 loop spans 12 amino acids. CDR3 residues: CASSDRGETQYF. In nucleotides, the CDR3 is TGTGCCAGCAGTGATAGGGGGGAGACCCAGTACTTC.

This clone appeared a single time. This chain links TRBV19 with TRBJ2-1; D uncertain. V gave up 9 bases and J gave up 7 bases, with 16 bases separating them. The V gene's germline CDR1 is LNHDA and CDR2 SQIVND (reference sequence). The CDR3 length is 13 residues. The CDR3 region is CASGPPPLNEQFF. CDR3 in DNA: TGTGCCAGCGGTCCCCCGCCTTTGAATGAGCAGTTCTTC.

V is TRBV15 and J is TRBJ1-4; D not resolved. Germline V gene sequence: CDR1 LNHNV, CDR2 YYDKDF (reference sequence). The V end was cut by 7 bases, the J end by 3 bases, with 12 bases between. CDR3 length: 14 amino acids. The CDR3 here is CATKVSNPNEKLFF. In nucleotides, the CDR3 is TGTGCCACCAAAGTGAGCAACCCTAATGAAAAACTGTTTTTT.